This T cell receptor (beta chain) comes out of a study of CD8+CD57+ T cells in acquired aplastic anemia. TCR beta VDJ combinations and CDR3 sequences were profiled from genomic DNA. TCRdb ran MiXCR on the reads and lists one entry per CDR3 protein. The table lists approximately 160,000 distinct CDR3 sequences, less than 50% of them singletons, with 2.5% to 4% in the top ten. All patients picked for sequencing had shown, by flow cytometry, an expansion of CD8+CD57+ cells. V was clipped by 6 bases and J by 0 bases, with 15 bases between them. This CDR3 spans 15 amino acids. CDR1 is KGHSH, CDR2 LQKENI, per germline. This clonotype was found many times.

The TCR was taken from a human donor with aplastic anemia. The chain has TRBV18 and TRBJ2-7; D is perhaps TRBD1 or TRBD2 (5 bases each). Sequenced input: sorted CD4+, CD8+, or CD8+CD57+ T cells (not recorded which) from PBMCs. The CDR3 loop is CASSFRDGSSYEQYF. The CDR3 DNA follows: TGTGCCAGCTCGTTCCGGGACGGAAGCTCCTACGAGCAGTACTTC.